Shown below are 18 T cell receptor beta chains from a single sample sequenced in a study of blood T cell repertoires in COVID-19. The table came from immunoSEQ multiplex PCR; TCRdb's copy has only in-frame clones and leaves some out. Among 300,000 or so clones listed, around 90% were seen once. The source material was PBMCs or T cells enriched from blood (not recorded which). These receptors were obtained from a man aged 55 to 70 who had recovered from COVID-19.

J is TRBJ2-1 and V is TRBV24-1; TRBD1 is a possible D gene (7 bases). V was cut by 7 bases and J by 4 bases, with 16 bases left in between. Looked up from germline, CDR1 is KGHDR and CDR2 is SFDVKD. CDR3 size: 15 residues. DNA for the CDR3: TGTGCCACCAGCGAGGGGCAGGGGGGTTACAATGAGCAGTTCTTC. This gives the protein CATSEGQGGYNEQFF.

The chain recombines TRBV5-6 with TRBJ1-6, with TRBD1 identical over 12 bases. Germline-derived CDR1 and CDR2 are SGHDT and YYEEEE. This CDR3 has 15 amino acids. Trimming cost V 4 bases and J 9 bases; bases outside gene matches: 5. This CDR3 reads CASSLGDRGLSPLHF. The CDR3 nucleotides read TGTGCCAGCAGCCTGGGGGACAGGGGGCTTTCACCCCTCCACTTT.

The rearrangement links TRBV19 to TRBJ1-2; D possibly corresponds to TRBD1 (6 bases). V was clipped by 5 bases and J by 2 bases, with 9 bases between them. This CDR3 region has 13 residues. Germline CDR1 is LNHDA and CDR2 is SQIVND (reference sequence). CDR3 in DNA: TGTGCCAGTAGTGTCGGACAGAACTATGGCTACACCTTC. As protein: CASSVGQNYGYTF.

This clone has only one observation. The chain couples TRBV29-1 to TRBJ2-7; possibly TRBD1 for D (6 bases). Trimming took off 1 base at V and 4 bases at J, with 8 bases between the two ends. CDR1 SQVTM and CDR2 ANQGSEA come from the germline V gene. CDR3 size: 12 residues. CDR3 region: CSVEGTEYEQYF. In DNA form, the CDR3 reads TGCAGCGTTGAAGGGACAGAGTACGAGCAGTACTTC.

The chain uses TRBV3-1 (or the pseudogene TRBV3-2) and TRBJ2-7, with a tentative D call TRBD2 (7 bases). This CDR3 is 15 amino acids long. CDR1 LGHDT and CDR2 YNNKEL come from the germline V gene (reference sequence). V lost 1 base and J lost 2, with 12 bases in between. Written as DNA, the CDR3 is TGTGCCAGCAGCCAAGGGGGGGGCCCTCCCTACGAGCAGTACTTC. Protein sequence: CASSQGGGPPYEQYF.

V gene TRBV7-2 combines with J gene TRBJ2-3; the D gene is possibly TRBD2 (6 bases). The CDR3 loop spans 13 amino acids. V lost 4 bases, J lost 7 bases, and 12 bases lay in between. Germline CDR1 and CDR2: SGHTA and FQGNSA. CDR3 residues: CASSSDGGYTQYF. CDR3 DNA sequence: TGTGCCAGCAGCTCAGATGGGGGGTATACGCAGTATTTT.

The chain combines TRBV29-1 with TRBJ2-2; D is possibly TRBD2 (6 bases). The V end lost 7 bases, the J end lost 6 bases, and 15 bases lay between the germline ends. Germline CDR1 is SQVTM and CDR2 is ANQGSEA. This CDR3 contains 13 residues. CDR3 DNA: TGCAGCGCCGGGGGACGGCGGGCCGGGGAGCTGTTTTTT. Translation gives CSAGGRRAGELFF.

V is TRBV19 and J is TRBJ1-3; 8 bases agree with TRBD1. The CDR3 loop spans 16 amino acids. V lost 6 bases and J lost 0; bases outside the gene matches: 7. Germline-derived CDR1 and CDR2 are LNHDA and SQIVND (reference sequence). The CDR3 DNA is TGTGCCAGTAGAAAGACAGGGGCCTACTCTGGAAACACCATATATTTT. Translating it yields CASRKTGAYSGNTIYF.

This rearrangement joins TRBV19 to TRBJ2-1; D unclear. Germline-derived CDR1 and CDR2 are LNHDA and SQIVND (reference sequence). The CDR3 sequence is 15 residues long. V dropped 4 bases and J dropped 7 bases, with 17 bases sitting between them. CDR3 amino acids: CASSTTVHNTNEQFF. CDR3 in DNA: TGTGCCAGTAGTACGACTGTCCACAACACGAATGAGCAGTTCTTC.

This rearrangement joins TRBV10-3 to TRBJ2-1, with D maybe TRBD2 (5 bases). This CDR3 contains 13 residues. V was clipped by 6 bases and J by 4 bases, with 10 bases between them. The germline gives CDR1 ENHRY, CDR2 SYGVKD. This CDR3 is CAISPGKYNEQFF. The CDR3 nucleotides read TGTGCCATCAGCCCCGGGAAATACAATGAGCAGTTCTTC.

This chain connects TRBV7-8 to TRBJ2-1; D gene unclear. The CDR3 spans 14 residues. Deletions cut 2 bases from V and 9 bases from J, with 14 bases between. Germline V lookup: CDR1 SGHVS, CDR2 FQNEAQ. This CDR3 is CASSLQPTASEQFF. CDR3 DNA: TGTGCCAGCAGCTTACAACCGACGGCTAGTGAGCAGTTCTTC. Full variable domain (outside the CDR3, taken from reference TRBV7-8 and TRBJ2-1): GAGVSQSPRYKVAKRGQDVALRCDPISGHVSLFWYQQALGQGPEFLTYFQNEAQLDKSGLPSDRFFAERPEGSVSTLKIQRTQQEDSAVYLCASSLQPTASEQFFGPGTRLTVL.

This rearrangement joins TRBV7-2 to TRBJ1-5; 8 nucleotides agree with TRBD1. The ends lost 4 bases at V and 6 bases at J; junction bases unmatched: 14. The CDR3 has 17 amino acids. Germline loops: CDR1 SGHTA, CDR2 FQGNSA. Here the CDR3 reads CASSSIRDRWGSQPQHF. The CDR3 bases are TGTGCCAGCAGCTCGATTAGGGACAGGTGGGGGAGTCAGCCCCAGCATTTT. Looking up the rest from reference TRBV7-2 and TRBJ1-5 gives the full variable domain: GAGVSQSPSNKVTEKGKDVELRCDPISGHTALYWYRQSLGQGLEFLIYFQGNSAPDKSGLPSDRFSAERTGGSVSTLTIQRTQQEDSAVYLCASSSIRDRWGSQPQHFGDGTRLSIL.

The rearrangement links TRBV19 to TRBJ1-2, with 11 bases identical to TRBD1. CDR3 size: 16 residues. Germline V CDR1 and CDR2: LNHDA, SQIVND (reference sequence). Trimming took 4 bases from V and 4 from J; bases not matched to a gene: 8. The DNA for the CDR3 is TGTGCCAGTAGTACGCCCGGGACAGGGGGTATCTATGGCTACACCTTC. It yields the protein CASSTPGTGGIYGYTF. Full variable domain (outside the CDR3, taken from reference TRBV19 and TRBJ1-2): DGGITQSPKYLFRKEGQNVTLSCEQNLNHDAMYWYRQDPGQGLRLIYYSQIVNDFQKGDIAEGYSVSREKKESFPLTVTSAQKNPTAFYLCASSTPGTGGIYGYTFGSGTRLTVV.

V gene TRBV6-5 combines with J gene TRBJ2-7; D is unclear. V lost 0 bases and J lost 0, with 9 bases in between. The CDR3 runs to 15 residues. CDR1 and CDR2 from the germline V gene are MNHEY and SVGAGI. CDR3 sequence reads: CASSYSRFGSYEQYF. The CDR3 DNA is TGTGCCAGCAGTTACTCGAGATTCGGCTCCTACGAGCAGTACTTC.

The rearrangement links TRBV7-6 to TRBJ2-5, with 10 bases lining up with TRBD2. The CDR3 extends over 16 amino acids. The germline CDR1 and CDR2 sequences are SGHVS and FNYEAQ. V gave up 5 bases and J gave up 5 bases; unmatched junction bases: 11. The CDR3 is CASSGPLAGRLETQYF. CDR3 in DNA: TGTGCCAGCAGCGGACCACTAGCGGGGAGGTTGGAGACCCAGTACTTC.

This clone has only a few counts. This chain uses TRBV11-3 with TRBJ2-5; 8 bases line up with TRBD1. V lost 5 bases and J lost 5; bases outside the gene matches: 4. CDR1 and CDR2 (germline): SGHNT, YENEEA. The CDR3 is made up of 13 amino acids. The CDR3 region is CASSTQGAETQYF. For the CDR3, the DNA is TGTGCCAGCAGCACCCAGGGGGCTGAGACCCAGTACTTC.

The DNA of the CDR3 is TGCGCCAGCAGTACCTTTGGGACTAGCGGTCCCAATGAGCAGTTCTTC. Encoded protein: CASSTFGTSGPNEQFF. The chain links TRBV10-2 to TRBJ2-1, with 11 bases fitting TRBD2. V lost 5 bases to trimming and J lost 6 bases; unmatched junction nucleotides: 9. Germline V lookup: CDR1 WSHSY, CDR2 SAAADI. The CDR3 contains 16 residues.

Concerning this clone: This may be a read error, as it is one base from a much larger clone. This rearrangement joins TRBV6-5 to TRBJ1-1; TRBD1 matches at 7 bases. This CDR3 has 13 residues. V lost 5 bases and J lost 4; bases outside the gene matches: 4. Germline V gene data show CDR1 as MNHEY and CDR2 as SVGAGI. For the CDR3, the DNA is TGTGCCAGCAGTCAACAGGGGACCACTGAAGCTTTCTTT. Amino acid sequence: CASSQQGTTEAFF.